This TCR beta chain comes out of a study of blood T cell repertoires in COVID-19. As for the study in general: PBMCs, B-cell-depleted T cells, or T cells were the source of the cDNA or gDNA that made up the material.

The V end was cut by 3 bases, the J end by 1 base, with 6 bases between. The CDR3 spans 13 residues. Germline V gene data show CDR1 as SGHTA and CDR2 as FQGTGA. The repertoire was sequenced with immunoSEQ multiplex PCR; TCRdb's copy has only in-frame clones and lacks some. Here the sample spans about 140,000 clones, 70% to 90% being singletons. The chain employs TRBV7-3 and TRBJ1-1; no clear D. This TCR derives from a woman of 80 years or more with acute or convalescent COVID-19. The sample comprised peripheral blood. Here the CDR3 DNA reads TGTGCCAGCAGCTTTAGACAGAACACTGAAGCTTTCTTT. Its translation is CASSFRQNTEAFF.